A selection of T cell receptor beta chains follows, all from one sample in a study of blood T cell repertoires in COVID-19. The data were produced by immunoSEQ multiplex PCR, yet TCRdb's version contains in-frame clones alone and is incomplete. Here the sample spans 65,000 to 95,000 clones, about four fifths being singletons. The sequenced sample was peripheral blood. All receptors come from a human donor in a cohort sampled during active COVID-19. The CDR3 runs from the conserved cysteine through the conserved F or W. D genes are given only for firm matches. Expanded clones get a size class; other rows say once, few or many, or leave the size out.

abundance,j_gene,v_gene,d_gene,CDR3aa,CDR3nt
-,TRBJ2-3,TRBV25-1,TRBD2,CASVAGWVDTQYF,TGTGCCAGCGTAGCGGGGTGGGTAGATACGCAGTATTTT
few,TRBJ1-5,TRBV6-2/TRBV6-3,TRBD1,CASSPNPQGNRGQPQHF,TGTGCCAGCAGCCCTAATCCACAGGGGAATCGTGGTCAGCCCCAGCATTTT
-,TRBJ2-3,TRBV5-1,TRBD1,CASSQQGGTDTQYF,TGCGCCAGCAGTCAGCAGGGGGGCACAGATACGCAGTATTTT
-,TRBJ1-6,TRBV9,-,CASSVGVGGGSPLHF,TGTGCCAGCAGCGTCGGGGTAGGGGGTGGTTCACCCCTCCACTTT
-,TRBJ2-3,TRBV28,TRBD1,CASSFYRGLVGDTQYF,TGTGCCAGCAGTTTTTACAGGGGGCTCGTTGGGGATACGCAGTATTTT
large,TRBJ2-1,TRBV5-1,-,CASSSTDNEQFF,TGCGCCAGCAGCTCGACAGACAATGAGCAGTTCTTC
-,TRBJ2-1,TRBV5-4,-,CASSLVVNHNEQFF,TGTGCCAGCAGCTTGGTAGTCAATCACAATGAGCAGTTCTTC
-,TRBJ2-3,TRBV24-1,-,CATAATDTQYF,TGTGCCACCGCGGCGACAGATACGCAGTATTTT
-,TRBJ2-5,TRBV29-1,-,CSVPGETQYF,TGCAGCGTTCCAGGAGAGACCCAGTACTTC
-,TRBJ2-3,TRBV27,-,CASSFEGRRTDTQYF,TGTGCCAGCAGTTTCGAGGGGAGGAGAACAGATACGCAGTATTTT
-,TRBJ2-3,TRBV27,TRBD2,CATRLAGERFDTQYF,TGTGCCACCCGGCTAGCGGGAGAGAGGTTCGATACGCAGTATTTT
-,TRBJ1-6,TRBV30,-,CAWTLSSYNSPLHF,TGTGCCTGGACCCTGAGCTCCTATAATTCACCCCTCCACTTT
-,TRBJ2-7,TRBV5-5,-,CASSLAFGGGRYEQYF,TGTGCCAGCAGCTTGGCCTTCGGCGGGGGCCGCTACGAGCAGTACTTC
-,TRBJ1-1,TRBV7-2,-,CASSTLRQVAAFF,TGTGCCAGCAGCACCCTGAGACAGGTGGCGGCTTTCTTT
-,TRBJ1-1,TRBV4-1,-,CASSLSDSTLNTEAFF,TGCGCCAGCAGCCTTTCGGACAGTACATTGAACACTGAAGCTTTCTTT
-,TRBJ1-1,TRBV7-9,TRBD1,CASSFGTVEAFF,TGTGCCAGCAGCTTCGGGACAGTTGAAGCTTTCTTT
-,TRBJ1-5,TRBV7-8,-,CASSRSTAQPQHF,TGTGCCAGCAGCCGATCCACAGCTCAGCCCCAGCATTTT
-,TRBJ1-4,TRBV7-9,TRBD1,CASSMGQGTEKLFF,TGTGCCAGCAGCATGGGACAGGGGACAGAAAAACTGTTTTTT
-,TRBJ2-3,TRBV11-3,TRBD1,CASSLGQGATDTQYF,TGTGCCAGCAGCTTGGGACAGGGGGCCACAGATACGCAGTATTTT
-,TRBJ1-5,TRBV4-3,-,CASSQDAGAPGQPQHF,TGCGCCAGCAGCCAAGATGCAGGGGCCCCCGGTCAGCCCCAGCATTTT
-,TRBJ2-2,TRBV9,TRBD2,CASSVGGSATGELFF,TGTGCCAGCAGCGTAGGCGGGAGTGCCACCGGGGAGCTGTTTTTT
-,TRBJ1-4,TRBV14,-,CASSPYRGLGEKLFF,TGTGCCAGCAGCCCCTACAGAGGGCTTGGTGAAAAACTGTTTTTT
-,TRBJ2-7,TRBV18,TRBD2,CASSPPAGRGNPGQYF,TGTGCCAGCTCACCACCGGCGGGGCGGGGGAACCCCGGGCAGTACTTC
-,TRBJ2-6,TRBV11-2,-,CASSLKAAGANVLTF,TGTGCCAGCAGCCTTAAGGCGGCTGGGGCCAACGTCCTGACTTTC
-,TRBJ2-1,TRBV7-9,-,CASVPDGTRRNEQFF,TGTGCCAGCGTTCCCGACGGCACTCGGAGAAATGAGCAGTTCTTC
-,TRBJ2-3,TRBV24-1,TRBD1,CATSDVRDRVTDTQYF,TGTGCCACCAGTGATGTCCGGGACAGGGTCACAGATACGCAGTATTTT
-,TRBJ1-5,TRBV4-1,-,CASSPGRDSNQPQHF,TGCGCCAGCAGCCCAGGGCGAGATAGCAATCAGCCCCAGCATTTT
-,TRBJ1-2,TRBV11-3,TRBD1,CASSPRDRPLGYTF,TGTGCCAGCAGCCCTAGGGACAGACCTCTAGGCTACACCTTC
once,TRBJ1-2,TRBV27,TRBD1,CASSPYSGGSYGYTF,TGTGCCAGCAGTCCCTATTCAGGGGGCTCCTATGGCTACACCTTC
few,TRBJ1-3,TRBV28,-,CASSFTRSGNTIYF,TGTGCCAGCAGTTTCACTAGGTCTGGAAACACCATATATTTT
-,TRBJ1-2,TRBV12-3/TRBV12-4,TRBD1,CASSLTGGYGYTF,TGTGCCAGCAGCCTTACAGGGGGTTATGGCTACACCTTC
once,TRBJ1-5,TRBV19,-,CASSRLTDGRQPQHF,TGTGCCAGTAGCCGATTGACAGACGGGCGTCAGCCCCAGCATTTT
-,TRBJ2-7,TRBV6-1,TRBD2,CASSEGGGASEQYF,TGTGCCAGCAGTGAAGGCGGGGGGGCCAGCGAGCAGTACTTC
few,TRBJ2-2,TRBV19,-,CASLVVGGNTGELFF,TGTGCCTCCCTAGTTGTCGGGGGTAACACCGGGGAGCTGTTTTTT
-,TRBJ2-3,TRBV5-6,TRBD1,CASSLVGTGWDTQYF,TGTGCCAGCAGCTTGGTCGGGACAGGGTGGGATACGCAGTATTTT
-,TRBJ1-2,TRBV5-1,-,CASSLAGGADGYTF,TGCGCCAGCAGCTTGGCCGGGGGGGCTGATGGCTACACCTTC
-,TRBJ2-3,TRBV29-1,-,CSVEGAQGWVADTQYF,TGCAGCGTTGAAGGAGCACAGGGTTGGGTCGCAGATACGCAGTATTTT
-,TRBJ2-1,TRBV6-5,TRBD2,CATSGTSVEQFF,TGTGCCACCTCCGGGACTAGCGTCGAGCAGTTCTTC
-,TRBJ2-3,TRBV20-1,-,CSATGNTQYF,TGCAGTGCTACAGGGAACACGCAGTATTTT
-,TRBJ2-1,TRBV2,TRBD2,CASRQTGLAGVNEQFF,TGTGCCAGCAGGCAAACCGGACTAGCGGGAGTCAATGAGCAGTTCTTC
-,TRBJ1-2,TRBV10-3,TRBD1,CAISTGDGYGYTF,TGTGCCATCTCGACAGGGGACGGCTATGGCTACACCTTC
-,TRBJ2-4,TRBV3-1/TRBV3-2,TRBD2,CASSQGQGGLKNIQYF,TGTGCCAGCAGCCAAGGGCAGGGAGGGCTTAAAAACATTCAGTACTTC
-,TRBJ2-7,TRBV6-4,TRBD1,CASSAKGGRAGGLYF,TGTGCCAGCTCCGCCAAAGGGGGCAGGGCAGGCGGTTTGTACTTC
few,TRBJ1-2,TRBV6-2/TRBV6-3,-,CASSYTVAATYGYTF,TGTGCCAGCAGTTACACCGTCGCCGCCACATATGGCTACACCTTC
-,TRBJ1-2,TRBV30,-,CAWRRAANYGYTF,TGTGCCTGGAGGAGAGCGGCAAACTATGGCTACACCTTC